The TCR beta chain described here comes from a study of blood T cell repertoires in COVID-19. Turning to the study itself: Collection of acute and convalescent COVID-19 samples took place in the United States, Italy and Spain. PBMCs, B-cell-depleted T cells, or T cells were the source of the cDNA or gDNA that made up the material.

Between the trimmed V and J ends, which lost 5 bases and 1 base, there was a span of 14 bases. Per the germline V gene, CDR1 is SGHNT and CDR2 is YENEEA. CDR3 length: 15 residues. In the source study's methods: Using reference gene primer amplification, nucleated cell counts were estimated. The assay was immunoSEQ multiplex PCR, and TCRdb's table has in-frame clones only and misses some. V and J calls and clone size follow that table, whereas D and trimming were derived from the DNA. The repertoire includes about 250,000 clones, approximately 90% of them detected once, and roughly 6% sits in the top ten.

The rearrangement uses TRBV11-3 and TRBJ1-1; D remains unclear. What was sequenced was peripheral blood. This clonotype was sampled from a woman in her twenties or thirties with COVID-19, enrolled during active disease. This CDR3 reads CASSPGRIENTEAFF. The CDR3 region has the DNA TGTGCCAGCAGCCCTGGCCGTATCGAGAACACTGAAGCTTTCTTT.